This TCR beta chain was identified during a study of regulatory dendritic cells for organ transplantation. Overall study results and limits: Resting memory CD8+ T cells held the most alloreactive clonotypes.

CDR1 LGHNA and CDR2 YNFKEQ come from the germline V gene. V lost 4 bases and J 1 base, leaving 12 bases between the germline ends. The CDR3 covers 15 residues. CFSE-labeled sorted T cells met regulatory or mature dendritic cells for 4 to 6 days. Measured with immunoSEQ multiplex PCR; TCRdb has only the in-frame clones, and not every one. The data contain over 20,000 clones, 70% to 90% of them singletons. This clone was seen a single time. The target antigen is unknown. J is TRBJ2-3 and V is TRBV4-2; D possibly corresponds to TRBD2 (6 bases). Material: naive CD4+ T cells from blood cultured with regulatory dendritic cells. The sample's subset: CD45RA+ naive T cells. This TCR was recovered from a human donor in good health. CDR3 protein: CASSPPAGRTDTQYF. Written as DNA, the CDR3 is TGTGCCAGCAGCCCCCCAGCGGGCCGCACAGATACGCAGTATTTT.